The rows below give T cell receptor beta chains drawn from one sample of a study of blood T cell repertoires in COVID-19. The data were produced by immunoSEQ multiplex PCR, yet TCRdb's version contains in-frame clones alone and is incomplete. The sample lists about 120,000 clones, around four fifths occurring once. Sequencing was done on a sample of peripheral blood. These receptors originate from a human donor in a cohort sampled during active COVID-19. Each CDR3 is given with its conserved first and last residue. Fields, in order: J gene, V gene, CDR3 protein.

j_call: TRBJ2-7
v_call: TRBV18
cdr3_aa: CASSQRTSGGAGEQYF

j_call: TRBJ2-1
v_call: TRBV4-1
cdr3_aa: CASSQPGQLYNEQFF

j_call: TRBJ2-7
v_call: TRBV19
cdr3_aa: CASSTWGVDEQYF

j_call: TRBJ1-2
v_call: TRBV3-1/TRBV3-2
cdr3_aa: CASSQGDGGRSYGYTF

j_call: TRBJ2-5
v_call: TRBV18
cdr3_aa: CASSPRDSLRGQETQYF

j_call: TRBJ1-2
v_call: TRBV6-5
cdr3_aa: CASSPDSYGYTF

j_call: TRBJ2-7
v_call: TRBV5-4
cdr3_aa: CASSPGSHYEQYF

j_call: TRBJ2-7
v_call: TRBV6-5
cdr3_aa: CASSPGTGNYEQYF

j_call: TRBJ2-5
v_call: TRBV2
cdr3_aa: CASKPQGTYQETQYF

j_call: TRBJ1-5
v_call: TRBV28
cdr3_aa: CASASTGSAQPQHF

j_call: TRBJ2-7
v_call: TRBV5-5
cdr3_aa: CASSPPSGGYEQYF

j_call: TRBJ2-1
v_call: TRBV2
cdr3_aa: CASGGVDEQFF

j_call: TRBJ2-7
v_call: TRBV5-1
cdr3_aa: CASSYAGDSYEQYF

j_call: TRBJ2-4
v_call: TRBV12-3/TRBV12-4
cdr3_aa: CASSLGQVNIQYF

j_call: TRBJ1-6
v_call: TRBV3-1/TRBV3-2
cdr3_aa: CASSTATPGSPLHF

j_call: TRBJ1-2
v_call: TRBV2
cdr3_aa: CASSAPGQGGGYTF

j_call: TRBJ2-1
v_call: TRBV7-9
cdr3_aa: CASSRDRGHNEQFF

j_call: TRBJ2-3
v_call: TRBV5-1
cdr3_aa: CASRQALGTDTQYF

j_call: TRBJ1-4
v_call: TRBV5-6
cdr3_aa: CASRLTGINEKLFF

j_call: TRBJ2-5
v_call: TRBV5-5
cdr3_aa: CASSLFVRETQYF

j_call: TRBJ2-7
v_call: TRBV5-1
cdr3_aa: CASSISGTGVPYEQYF

j_call: TRBJ2-7
v_call: TRBV2
cdr3_aa: CATYGGSSYEQYF

j_call: TRBJ1-1
v_call: TRBV6-4
cdr3_aa: CASRDIGGGTEAFF

j_call: TRBJ2-7
v_call: TRBV6-5
cdr3_aa: CASSYGRGGIGYEQYF

j_call: TRBJ1-6
v_call: TRBV15
cdr3_aa: CATSRPADRGYSIHF

j_call: TRBJ2-5
v_call: TRBV6-5
cdr3_aa: CASSYSGRLGRETQYF

j_call: TRBJ2-1
v_call: TRBV29-1
cdr3_aa: CSARGQGGYNEQFF

j_call: TRBJ2-7
v_call: TRBV5-1
cdr3_aa: CASGTNVYEQYF

j_call: TRBJ1-3
v_call: TRBV6-1
cdr3_aa: CASSESGFSGNTIYF

j_call: TRBJ2-1
v_call: TRBV6-5
cdr3_aa: CASSLGLVNEQFF

j_call: TRBJ1-2
v_call: TRBV28
cdr3_aa: CASSPGQGLNYGYTF

j_call: TRBJ2-3
v_call: TRBV5-1
cdr3_aa: CASRPTAGDTQYF

j_call: TRBJ1-6
v_call: TRBV4-2
cdr3_aa: CASSQAGQGSPLHF